This T cell receptor (beta chain) was documented in a study of blood T cell repertoires in COVID-19. The CDR3 runs to 14 residues. V lost 2 bases, J lost 3 bases, and 3 bases stayed unmatched. Per germline, CDR1 SGHRS and CDR2 YFSETQ. In the authors' workflow: Cell counts per sample came from amplifying reference gene primers. TCRdb's table, derived via immunoSEQ multiplex PCR, lists solely in-frame clones and lacks some. V, J and clone size are taken as reported in that table, and D and trimming were inferred from the DNA itself. The data contain under 250,000 clones, approximately 80% of them singletons.

V usage is TRBV5-1 and J usage is TRBJ2-7; TRBD1 matches 9 bases. The clonotype comes from a woman between 35 and 50 years old with acute COVID-19. The material sequenced was PBMCs or T cells enriched from blood (not recorded which). CDR3 in DNA: TGCGCCAGCAGCTTCCGGGACAGGGACTACGAGCAGTACTTC. Its translation: CASSFRDRDYEQYF.